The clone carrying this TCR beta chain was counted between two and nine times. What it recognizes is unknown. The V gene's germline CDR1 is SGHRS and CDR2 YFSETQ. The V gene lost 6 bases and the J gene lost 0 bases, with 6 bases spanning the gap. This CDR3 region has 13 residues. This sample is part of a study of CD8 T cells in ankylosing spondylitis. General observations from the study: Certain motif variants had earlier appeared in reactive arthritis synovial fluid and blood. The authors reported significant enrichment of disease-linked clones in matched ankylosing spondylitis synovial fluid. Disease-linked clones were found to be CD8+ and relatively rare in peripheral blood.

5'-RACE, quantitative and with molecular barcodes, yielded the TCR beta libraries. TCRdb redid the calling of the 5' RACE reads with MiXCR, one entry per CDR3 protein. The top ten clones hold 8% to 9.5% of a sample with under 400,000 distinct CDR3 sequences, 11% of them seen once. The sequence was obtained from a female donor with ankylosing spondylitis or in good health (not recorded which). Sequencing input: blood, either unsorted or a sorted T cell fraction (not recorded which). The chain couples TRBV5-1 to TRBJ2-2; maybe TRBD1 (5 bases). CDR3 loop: CASKQANTGELFF. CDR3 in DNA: TGCGCCAGCAAACAGGCGAACACCGGGGAGCTGTTTTTT.